One and the same sample provided the 20 T cell receptor beta chains below, sequenced in a study of cytomegalovirus exposure and HLA in healthy donors. Vbeta (60) and Jbeta (13) primers were used in the PCR. TCRdb keeps only in-frame clones here, not all; method: immunoSEQ multiplex PCR. The sample has roughly 280,000 clones, 65% to 85% seen once. The sequenced material came from PBMCs. The source of these receptors is a female donor in good health and CMV-seronegative.

The table lists this clone with a few counts. V and J are TRBV19 and TRBJ1-1; D possibly corresponds to TRBD1 (5 bases). The CDR3 has 13 amino acids. Germline V gives CDR1 LNHDA, CDR2 SQIVND (reference sequence). The germline V and J ends were trimmed by 4 bases and 3 bases, with 9 bases remaining between them. The CDR3 nucleotides are TGTGCCAGTAGTAAAGGGGAACACACTGAAGCTTTCTTT. This translates into CASSKGEHTEAFF. The full variable domain, its missing parts supplied by reference TRBV19 and TRBJ1-1, is DGGITQSPKYLFRKEGQNVTLSCEQNLNHDAMYWYRQDPGQGLRLIYYSQIVNDFQKGDIAEGYSVSREKKESFPLTVTSAQKNPTAFYLCASSKGEHTEAFFGQGTRLTVV.

The rearrangement uses TRBV18 and TRBJ2-3, with 9 bases identical to TRBD1. Germline V CDR1 and CDR2: KGHSH, LQKENI. The CDR3 is 16 amino acids. V lost 3 bases and J lost 1; bases outside the gene matches: 5. CDR3 bases: TGTGCCAGCTCACCGGGACAGGGATTTGGCACAGATACGCAGTATTTT. This codes for CASSPGQGFGTDTQYF.

The count of this clone is one. This chain uses TRBV28 with TRBJ2-7; 8 bases are shared with TRBD1. Trimming removed 5 bases from V and 5 bases from J; junction bases left unmatched: 8. Germline lookup yields CDR1 MDHEN and CDR2 SYDVKM. The CDR3 is 14 amino acids. Here the CDR3 reads CASSKNRGVDEQYF. The CDR3, as DNA: TGTGCCAGCAGTAAAAACAGGGGGGTGGACGAGCAGTACTTC.

This chain joins TRBV12-5 and TRBJ1-5; D may be TRBD1 (5 bases). This CDR3 comprises 13 residues. The V gene lost 7 bases and the J gene lost 7 bases, with 14 bases spanning the gap. CDR1 is LGHNT and CDR2 is FRNRAP in the germline V gene. The CDR3 loop is CASAQSGGQPQHF. CDR3 nucleotides: TGTGCTAGTGCCCAATCCGGGGGGCAGCCCCAGCATTTT.

The chain joins TRBV29-1 to TRBJ2-1; D might be TRBD1 or TRBD2, each matching 6 bases. The CDR3 is 13 residues long. V shed 7 bases and J shed 7 bases, with 17 bases lying between them. In germline, CDR1 is SQVTM, CDR2 ANQGSEA. CDR3 residues: CSAEGEAGNEQFF. The CDR3 region has the DNA TGCAGCGCTGAGGGGGAGGCTGGAAATGAGCAGTTCTTC.

This clone was seen only once. The V call is TRBV2, the J call TRBJ1-5, with D unclear. Germline loops: CDR1 SNHLY, CDR2 FYNNEI. The CDR3 sequence is 13 residues long. V was clipped by 3 bases and J by 5 bases, with 8 bases between them. The CDR3 region has the DNA TGTGCCAGCAGTGAGTCAGTTCATCAGCCCCAGCATTTT. It specifies CASSESVHQPQHF.

In nucleotides, the CDR3 is TGTGCCTGGAGTGTACGACTAGCGGGAAATGAGCAGTTCTTC. Translation: CAWSVRLAGNEQFF. The chain joins TRBV30 to TRBJ2-1, with TRBD2 matching 11 bases. With 0 bases clipped from V and 7 bases from J, the junction kept 2 bases outside the gene matches. Germline CDR1 is GTSNPN and CDR2 is SVGIG (reference sequence). The CDR3 spans 14 residues.

The J gene is TRBJ1-2, the V gene TRBV5-3, with D tentatively TRBD1 (6 bases). TRBV5-3 is annotated as an ORF whose role is uncertain. Trimming left V 0 bases short and J 12 bases short, with 18 bases between. The CDR3 extends over 14 amino acids. CDR3 residues: CARSLVWGRMTNTF. The CDR3 DNA follows: TGTGCCAGAAGCTTGGTCTGGGGGCGAATGACAAACACCTTC.

The CDR3 region has the DNA TGTGCCAGCATCCGGACGGGGATCGATAATTCACCCCTCCACTTT. Amino acids: CASIRTGIDNSPLHF. The chain recombines TRBV6-1 with TRBJ1-6, with no clear D. Germline V gives CDR1 MNHNS, CDR2 SASEGT. The V gene lost 7 bases and the J gene lost 5 bases, with 15 bases spanning the gap. This CDR3 has 15 amino acids.

Concerning this clone: One junction end does not reproduce the germline sequence, and a read error may be involved. This chain links TRBV7-9 with TRBJ2-2; D perhaps matches TRBD2 (5 bases). Germline CDR1 SEHNR, CDR2 FQNEAQ (reference sequence). This CDR3 is 13 amino acids long. CDR3 amino acids: CSSSDGETGELFF. The CDR3 nucleotides are TGTTCCAGCAGCGACGGGGAAACCGGGGAGCTGTTTTTT.

V gene TRBV30 combines with J gene TRBJ2-1; 11 bases agree with TRBD2. Trimming at V came to 2 bases and at J to 5 bases, leaving 8 bases not matched to a gene. Germline values: CDR1 GTSNPN, CDR2 SVGIG (reference sequence). This CDR3 has 16 residues. The CDR3 nucleotides read TGTGCCTGGAGTACCCCTCTAGCGGGAGGTCACAATGAGCAGTTCTTC. Translation gives CAWSTPLAGGHNEQFF.

V usage is TRBV4-1 and J usage is TRBJ1-5; D is perhaps TRBD1 (6 bases). V was pared by 2 bases and J by 6 bases, with 17 bases between. The CDR3 sequence is 16 residues long. CDR1 is MGHRA, CDR2 YSYEKL, per germline. CDR3 protein: CASSQLTGSRGQPQHF. The CDR3 DNA reads TGCGCCAGCAGCCAATTAACAGGGTCGCGCGGTCAGCCCCAGCATTTT.

This clone occurred a few times. This sequence joins TRBV30 and TRBJ1-5, with D perhaps TRBD1 (5 bases). The germline V and J ends were trimmed by 1 base and 6 bases, with 10 bases remaining between them. The CDR3 totals 13 residues. Germline V gene lookup returns CDR1 GTSNPN and CDR2 SVGIG (reference sequence). The CDR3 DNA sequence: TGTGCCTGGAGTGCCCAGGGAACTCAGCCCCAGCATTTT. Amino acid sequence: CAWSAQGTQPQHF.

The chain links TRBV29-1 to TRBJ2-1, with no clear D. CDR3 length: 11 residues. The V gene lost 6 bases and the J gene lost 7 bases, with 10 bases spanning the gap. Germline V gives CDR1 SQVTM, CDR2 ANQGSEA. Here the CDR3 reads CSVEAGNEQFF. The CDR3 DNA reads as TGCAGCGTCGAGGCCGGGAATGAGCAGTTCTTC.

The V call is TRBV7-2, the J call TRBJ1-3; D possibly corresponds to TRBD1 (6 bases). The CDR3 contains 15 residues. Germline V gene sequence: CDR1 SGHTA, CDR2 FQGNSA. The germline V and J ends were trimmed by 4 bases and 2 bases, with 12 bases remaining between them. This chain's CDR3 is CASSSTGRAGNTIYF. In nucleotides, the CDR3 is TGTGCCAGCAGCTCTACAGGGAGGGCTGGAAACACCATATATTTT.

The rearrangement uses TRBV28 and TRBJ1-2; D gene ambiguous. CDR1 is MDHEN and CDR2 is SYDVKM in the germline V gene. CDR3 size: 12 residues. V was trimmed by 7 bases and J by 4 bases, leaving 10 bases between them. Here the CDR3 DNA reads TGTGCCAGCAAACTACAAGCCTATGGCTACACCTTC. Translated: CASKLQAYGYTF.

This chain connects TRBV4-1 to TRBJ2-7; D is perhaps TRBD2 (5 bases). Between the trimmed V and J ends, which lost 2 bases and 6 bases, there was a span of 17 bases. The CDR3 is 15 residues long. Germline CDR1 is MGHRA and CDR2 is YSYEKL. The CDR3 DNA reads TGCGCCAGCAGCCAACCCGGGCTAGCCGTTCCCGAGCAGTACTTC. This translates into CASSQPGLAVPEQYF.

The chain is built from TRBV19 and TRBJ2-4, with 9 positions matching TRBD2. Unmatched junction bases numbered 6, after V lost 4 bases and J lost 8 bases. Germline-derived CDR1 and CDR2 are LNHDA and SQIVND (reference sequence). The CDR3 contains 14 residues. CDR3 bases: TGTGCCAGTAGTAGTACCAGCGGGAGGCACATTCAGTACTTC. Translation: CASSSTSGRHIQYF.

CDR3 sequence: CAIRDTRTANEQFF. CDR3 nucleotide sequence: TGTGCCATCAGAGACACAAGGACAGCTAATGAGCAGTTCTTC. The rearrangement joins TRBV10-3 to TRBJ2-1, with D possibly being TRBD1 (6 bases). The CDR3 runs 14 residues. V was shortened by 6 bases and J by 7 bases, with 16 bases between the two germline ends. Germline CDR1 is ENHRY and CDR2 is SYGVKD.

The J gene is TRBJ2-3, the V gene TRBV27; 7 nucleotides agree with TRBD2. Trimming at V came to 2 bases and at J to 6 bases, leaving 20 bases not matched to a gene. The V gene's germline CDR1 is MNHEY and CDR2 SMNVEV (reference sequence). The CDR3 runs to 19 residues. The CDR3 loop is CASSLDPQRPAGLSDTQYF. DNA for the CDR3: TGTGCCAGCAGTTTAGACCCCCAACGGCCAGCGGGATTGTCGGATACGCAGTATTTT.